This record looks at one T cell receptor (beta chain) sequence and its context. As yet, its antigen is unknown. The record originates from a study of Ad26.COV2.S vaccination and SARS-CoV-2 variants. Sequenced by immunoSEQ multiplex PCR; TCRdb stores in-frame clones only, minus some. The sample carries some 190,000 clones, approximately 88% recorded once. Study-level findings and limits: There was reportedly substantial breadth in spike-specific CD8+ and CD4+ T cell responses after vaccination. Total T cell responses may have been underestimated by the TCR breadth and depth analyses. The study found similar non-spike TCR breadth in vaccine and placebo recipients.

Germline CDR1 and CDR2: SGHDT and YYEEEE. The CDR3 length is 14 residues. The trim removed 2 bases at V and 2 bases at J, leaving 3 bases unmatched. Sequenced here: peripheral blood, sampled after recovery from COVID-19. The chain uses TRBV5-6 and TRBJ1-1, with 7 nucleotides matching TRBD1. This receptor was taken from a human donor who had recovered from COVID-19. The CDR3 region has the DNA TGTGCCAGCAGCTTCGGGACAGCTAACACTGAAGCTTTCTTT. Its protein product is CASSFGTANTEAFF.